The next 23 T cell receptor beta chains were all read from a single sample in a study of regulatory T cells in long-lasting Graves disease. Investigators prepared the TCR beta libraries by applying iRepertoire HTBI primers and Arm-PCR of CDR3 regions. Via MiXCR, TCRdb re-called the multiplex PCR reads, giving one row per CDR3 protein. The sample holds around 400,000 distinct CDR3 sequences; approximately 25% are singletons and the top ten take under 35%. Time point denoted: persistent/refractory GD, antithyroid drugs over 5 years with positive TRAb. PBMCs were the source of the RNA used for TCR sequencing. Here the sequenced sample was peripheral blood mononuclear cells (PBMCs), taken when the disease was refractory, from a patient treated with antithyroid drugs. Every receptor here comes from a woman aged 40 to 50 with Graves disease.

In its sample, this clonotype was seen a few times. The V gene is TRBV4-1, the J gene TRBJ1-1; no firm D call. Trimming left V 8 bases short and J 10 bases short, with 17 bases between. The CDR3 covers 12 residues. The germline gives CDR1 MGHRA, CDR2 YSYEKL. As DNA, the CDR3 is TGCGCCAGCTCTGGTTTTTCTTCGGGAGCTTTCTTT. Translation gives CASSGFSSGAFF.

This clonotype came up many times. V usage is TRBV28 and J usage is TRBJ1-1; D is ambiguous. Germline V gene sequence: CDR1 MDHEN, CDR2 SYDVKM. Trimming cost V 6 bases and J 1 base, with 9 bases left between them. The CDR3 is made up of 13 amino acids. CDR3 bases: TGTGCCAGCAGCCCTTACAAGAACACTGAAGCTTTCTTT. Its protein product is CASSPYKNTEAFF.

This clonotype was recorded at least ten times. The chain is built from TRBV2 and TRBJ2-7, with 7 bases fitting TRBD2. Unmatched junction bases numbered 15, after V lost 7 bases and J lost 6 bases. CDR1 SNHLY and CDR2 FYNNEI come from the germline V gene. The CDR3 loop spans 15 amino acids. The CDR3 bases are TGTGCCAGCACCGCCGAAGGGAGGGCCCCCAGCGAGCAGTACTTC. It codes for CASTAEGRAPSEQYF. Combining the CDR3 with reference TRBV2 and TRBJ2-7 gives the whole variable domain EPEVTQTPSHQVTQMGQEVILRCVPISNHLYFYWYRQILGQKVEFLVSFYNNEISEKSEIFDDQFSVERPDGSNFTLKIRSTKLEDSAMYFCASTAEGRAPSEQYFGPGTRLTVT.

The chain couples TRBV6-5 to TRBJ2-7; D is unresolved. Germline V gives CDR1 MNHEY, CDR2 SVGAGI. The CDR3 spans 16 residues. V was trimmed by 0 bases and J by 0 bases, leaving 12 bases between them. The CDR3 DNA reads as TGTGCCAGCAGTTACTCGATATCGCGCGACTCCTACGAGCAGTACTTC. It is translated as CASSYSISRDSYEQYF.

This clonotype was recorded a few times. The chain links TRBV16 to TRBJ1-5; D perhaps matches TRBD1 (5 bases). The germline V gene has CDR1 KGHSY and CDR2 FQNENV. The CDR3 covers 15 residues. Trimming shortened V by 1 base and J by 3 bases, and 10 bases separated the two germline ends. The CDR3, as DNA: TGTGCCAGCAGCCAATGGGGCAGGTACAATCAGCCCCAGCATTTT. Its translation is CASSQWGRYNQPQHF.

The chain recombines TRBV12-3 or TRBV12-4 with TRBJ2-3; 8 nucleotides match TRBD1. Trimming removed 6 bases from V and 6 bases from J; junction bases left unmatched: 11. The CDR3 covers 15 residues. As DNA, the CDR3 is TGTGCCAGCAGCCCGGACAGGGCGAGGTTTGATACGCAGTATTTT. It is translated as CASSPDRARFDTQYF.

The V and J genes are TRBV7-2 and TRBJ2-7, with D possibly TRBD2 on 5 matching bases. The CDR3 runs 14 residues. Germline-derived CDR1 and CDR2 are SGHTA and FQGNSA. V lost 0 bases and J 3 bases, leaving 9 bases between the germline ends. This chain's CDR3 is CASSLAGLNYEQYF. In DNA, the CDR3 is TGTGCCAGCAGCTTAGCCGGACTCAACTACGAGCAGTACTTC.

This clonotype was counted a few times. V is TRBV14 and J is TRBJ2-1, with D tentatively TRBD2 (6 bases). CDR3 length equals 15 residues. V was trimmed by 4 bases and J by 5 bases, leaving 15 bases between them. Looked up from germline, CDR1 is SGHDN and CDR2 is FVKESK. The CDR3 DNA reads as TGTGCCAGCAGCCCTCTGGGCGGGGCCAACAATGAGCAGTTCTTC. This translates into CASSPLGGANNEQFF.

V gene TRBV5-1 combines with J gene TRBJ1-1; D not certain. Germline V gene lookup returns CDR1 SGHRS and CDR2 YFSETQ. The length of the CDR3 is 13 residues. The V end was cut by 4 bases, the J end by 1 base, with 8 bases between. CDR3 amino acids: CASSPDKNTEAFF. The CDR3 DNA sequence: TGCGCCAGCAGCCCAGACAAGAACACTGAAGCTTTCTTT.

This rearrangement joins TRBV20-1 to TRBJ1-1; D is uncertain. Germline values: CDR1 DFQATT, CDR2 SNEGSKA (reference sequence). Trimming pared 0 bases from V and 0 bases from J, leaving 8 bases between. The CDR3 has 14 amino acids. The CDR3 DNA reads TGCAGTGCTAGAGATCACAGCATGAACACTGAAGCTTTCTTT. Its protein product is CSARDHSMNTEAFF.

In its sample, this clonotype was seen many times. One end of the junction does not line up with germline, which may come from a read error. The genes are TRBV5-1 and TRBJ2-5; D is perhaps TRBD1 (6 bases). The CDR3 loop spans 14 amino acids. Germline-derived CDR1 and CDR2 are SGHRS and YFSETQ. The CDR3 DNA reads TGTGCCAGCAGTCTATCGGGGCAGGGGGAGACCCAGTACTTC. Translated, it gives CASSLSGQGETQYF. The full variable domain, its missing parts supplied by reference TRBV5-1 and TRBJ2-5, is KAGVTQTPRYLIKTRGQQVTLSCSPISGHRSVSWYQQTPGQGLQFLFEYFSETQRNKGNFPGRFSGRQFSNSRSEMNVSTLELGDSALYLCASSLSGQGETQYFGPGTRLLVL.

The CDR3 coding sequence is TGTGCCACCAGCCGTAAACCCCTTTCTGGGGCCAACGTCCTGACTTTC. This gives the protein CATSRKPLSGANVLTF. The chain recombines TRBV15 with TRBJ2-6; D is undetermined. Germline CDR1 reads LNHNV; CDR2 reads YYDKDF (reference sequence). The CDR3 runs 16 residues. V lost 5 bases and J 1 base, leaving 12 bases between the germline ends.

This clonotype was detected many times. The rearrangement links TRBV28 to TRBJ1-5; no firm D call. Trimming left V 0 bases short and J 5 bases short, with 17 bases between. Germline V gives CDR1 MDHEN, CDR2 SYDVKM. This CDR3 is built from 17 residues. This chain's CDR3 is CASSLWRLQNRDQPQHF. CDR3 DNA: TGTGCCAGCAGTTTATGGCGCCTCCAAAACCGGGATCAGCCCCAGCATTTT.

The J gene is TRBJ2-7, the V gene TRBV27; 7 bases are shared with TRBD2. The CDR3 contains 15 residues. Germline CDR1 MNHEY, CDR2 SMNVEV (reference sequence). V was pared by 6 bases and J by 4 bases, with 12 bases of the junction left unmatched. CDR3 DNA: TGTGCCAGCAGGGAAACGACTAGCTTACCGTACGAGCAGTACTTC. This sequence encodes CASRETTSLPYEQYF.

The table lists this clonotype with a few counts. The CDR3 reads CASSLGSTGVVTEAFF. The DNA for the CDR3 is TGCGCCAGCAGCTTGGGTTCGACAGGGGTAGTGACTGAAGCTTTCTTT. The chain combines TRBV5-1 with TRBJ1-1; 8 nucleotides agree with TRBD1. V was clipped by 0 bases and J by 5 bases; unmatched bases: 9. The CDR3 loop spans 16 amino acids. Germline loops: CDR1 SGHRS, CDR2 YFSETQ.

This clonotype has only a few counts. This chain connects TRBV6-5 to TRBJ1-5, with 8 bases lining up with TRBD1. Germline CDR1 MNHEY, CDR2 SVGAGI. After removal of 4 bases from V and 7 bases from J, the junction contained 9 bases not matched to a gene. This CDR3 region has 15 residues. CDR3 coding DNA: TGTGCCAGCAGTTCCAGGGGGCGGAATTTACAGCCCCAGCATTTT. It translates to CASSSRGRNLQPQHF.

This clonotype was observed at least ten times. The V gene is TRBV2, the J gene TRBJ2-7; 11 bases match TRBD1. The CDR3 is 17 amino acids. V trimming: 7 bases; J trimming: 6 bases; junction bases outside the gene matches: 17. In germline, CDR1 is SNHLY, CDR2 FYNNEI. The CDR3 loop reads CASIIEPGQGESGEQYF. In DNA form, the CDR3 reads TGTGCCAGCATAATAGAACCGGGACAGGGGGAATCGGGCGAGCAGTACTTC.

This clonotype was seen a handful of times. The CDR3 spells CASSFIRADTQYF. The CDR3, as DNA: TGTGCCAGCAGTTTCATCAGGGCAGATACGCAGTATTTT. The chain carries TRBV12-3 or TRBV12-4 and TRBJ2-3; a weak D match, TRBD1 (5 bases). The ends were cut back, 3 bases at V and 4 bases at J, with 8 bases in the middle. This CDR3 has 13 amino acids.

This clonotype has a count of ten or more. This rearrangement joins TRBV6-5 to TRBJ2-2; D is ambiguous. The germline V gene encodes CDR1 MNHEY and CDR2 SVGAGI. V was pared by 4 bases and J by 1 base, with 13 bases between. This CDR3 has 16 residues. The CDR3 sequence: CASSSHSSGNTGELFF. The CDR3 DNA sequence: TGTGCCAGCAGTTCCCATTCCTCAGGGAACACCGGGGAGCTGTTTTTT.

V is TRBV30 and J is TRBJ2-6; 14 bases are a match to TRBD2. V shed 1 base and J 1 base; nucleotides not matched to a gene: 3. The germline gives CDR1 GTSNPN, CDR2 SVGIG (reference sequence). This CDR3 region has 18 residues. CDR3 nucleotides: TGTGCCTGGAGTGGGGGACTAGCGGGAGTATCTGGGGCCAACGTCCTGACTTTC. It is translated as CAWSGGLAGVSGANVLTF.

The CDR3 DNA follows: TGCAGCGTTTTGGCTGCCGACTCCCCTGGAGGGGCTTTCTTT. Translation: CSVLAADSPGGAFF. The rearrangement uses TRBV29-1 and TRBJ1-1; D call uncertain. Germline-derived CDR1 and CDR2 are SQVTM and ANQGSEA. Trimming removed 5 bases from V and 11 bases from J, with 24 bases in between. This CDR3 is 14 amino acids long.

With respect to this clonotype: A read error may explain this, as a much larger clone is one base away. Because the CDR3's place on the DNA is in doubt, the DNA is left out and the CDR3 is given as listed by TCRdb. The chain carries TRBV29-1 and TRBJ1-2. CDR1 and CDR2 from the germline V gene are SQVTM and ANQGSEA. Termini included, the CDR3 measures 13 amino acids. This chain's CDR3 is CSAKPEGLYGCTF.

This clonotype was counted at least ten times. The gene calls are TRBV20-1 and TRBJ2-7; 9 positions agree with TRBD2. This CDR3 is 15 amino acids long. Trimming removed 3 bases from V and 4 bases from J; junction bases left unmatched: 10. CDR1 is DFQATT and CDR2 is SNEGSKA in the germline V gene (reference sequence). The CDR3 bases are TGCAGTGCTAGGGACCCCAGCGGGAGGAAATACGAGCAGTACTTC. As protein: CSARDPSGRKYEQYF.